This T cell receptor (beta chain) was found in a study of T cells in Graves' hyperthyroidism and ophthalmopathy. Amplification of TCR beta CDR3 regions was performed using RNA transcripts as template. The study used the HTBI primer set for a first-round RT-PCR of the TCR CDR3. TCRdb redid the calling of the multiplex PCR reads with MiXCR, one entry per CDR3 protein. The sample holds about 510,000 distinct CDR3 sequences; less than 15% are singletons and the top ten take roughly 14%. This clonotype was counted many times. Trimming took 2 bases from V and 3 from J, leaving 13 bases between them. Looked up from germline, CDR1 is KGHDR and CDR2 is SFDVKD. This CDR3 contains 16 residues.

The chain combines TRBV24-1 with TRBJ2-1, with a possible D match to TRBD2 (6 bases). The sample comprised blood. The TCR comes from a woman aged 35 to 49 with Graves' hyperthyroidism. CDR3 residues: CATSDSAGRGYNEQFF. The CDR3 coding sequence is TGTGCCACCAGTGATTCGGCGGGGCGAGGCTACAATGAGCAGTTCTTC.